These 25 T cell receptor beta chains originate from one sample sequenced in a study of shared clonotypes between healthy human individuals. The assay was immunoSEQ multiplex PCR, and TCRdb's table has in-frame clones only and misses some. The sample comprises around 330,000 clones, roughly 70% of which are singletons, and approximately 10% rests with the top ten. The specimen was memory CD4+ T cells sorted from blood. Subset of the sample: CD45RA-negative fraction. The receptors stem from a man younger than 40 in good health.

The V gene is TRBV5-6, the J gene TRBJ2-5; D remains unclear. The CDR3 totals 13 residues. Looked up from germline, CDR1 is SGHDT and CDR2 is YYEEEE. The V end lost 0 bases, the J end lost 0 bases, and 3 bases lay between the germline ends. DNA for the CDR3: TGTGCCAGCAGCTTGGTGTACCAAGAGACCCAGTACTTC. Translated, it gives CASSLVYQETQYF.

This clone appeared a single time. Within the sample, other DNA sequences also encode this same CDR3. The gene calls are TRBV2 and TRBJ2-5; D unclear. V lost 4 bases, J lost 3 bases, and 6 bases lay in between. CDR3 length: 12 residues. Germline V gene lookup returns CDR1 SNHLY and CDR2 FYNNEI. CDR3 in amino acids: CASSVGEETQYF. CDR3 nucleotides: TGTGCCAGCAGTGTAGGAGAAGAGACCCAGTACTTC.

DNA of the CDR3: TGTGCCAGCAGCACCACCCCCGGGACTTTCTACGAGCAGTACTTC. Its translation: CASSTTPGTFYEQYF. This chain connects TRBV9 to TRBJ2-7; possibly TRBD2 for D (6 bases). Germline CDR1 SGDLS, CDR2 YYNGEE. Trimming cost V 4 bases and J 3 bases, with 17 bases left between them. The CDR3 is 15 amino acids.

The chain links TRBV6-6 to TRBJ2-4; possible D gene TRBD2, 7 bases. CDR3 length: 12 residues. The germline CDR1 and CDR2 sequences are MNHNY and SVGAGI (reference sequence). V was trimmed by 6 bases and J by 14 bases, leaving 17 bases between them. In nucleotides, the CDR3 is TGTGCCAGCAGCCGCGGGGGCCAAGGGAAGTACTTC. It encodes CASSRGGQGKYF.

The chain uses TRBV11-2 and TRBJ1-1, with TRBD1 as a possible D gene (5 bases). This CDR3 spans 16 amino acids. V was shortened by 5 bases and J by 0 bases, with 16 bases between the two germline ends. The germline CDR1 and CDR2 sequences are SGHAT and FQNNGV. Here the CDR3 reads CASSKSRRGVNTEAFF. CDR3 in DNA: TGTGCCAGCAGCAAAAGCCGTAGGGGCGTGAACACTGAAGCTTTCTTT.

The chain uses TRBV27 and TRBJ2-3; 7 bases match TRBD1. V was pared by 4 bases and J by 5 bases, with 6 bases of the junction left unmatched. In germline, CDR1 is MNHEY, CDR2 SMNVEV (reference sequence). The CDR3 spans 14 residues. CDR3 sequence (DNA): TGTGCCAGCAGTTACGGACAGGAATTAGATACGCAGTATTTT. This encodes CASSYGQELDTQYF.

A remark on this clone: A far bigger clonotype differs at one base, so this is likely a read error. The genes are TRBV5-5 and TRBJ1-5; no clear D gene. In germline, CDR1 is SGHKS, CDR2 YYEKEE (reference sequence). The CDR3 has 13 amino acids. The CDR3: CANSFFSSQPQHF. The CDR3 nucleotides are TGTGCCAACAGCTTTTTTTCAAGTCAGCCCCAGCATTTT.

The rearrangement links TRBV5-1 to TRBJ2-2, with 9 bases matching TRBD2. The J segment lost 8 bases and the V segment lost 4 bases, leaving 9 bases of the junction unmatched. The germline gives CDR1 SGHRS, CDR2 YFSETQ. The CDR3 loop spans 15 amino acids. CDR3 nucleotide sequence: TGCGCCAGCAGCCGATTAGCGGGAGAAGTGGGGGAGCTGTTTTTT. Translation: CASSRLAGEVGELFF.

This clone was detected only a few times. The chain links TRBV4-3 to TRBJ2-7; 8 positions agree with TRBD2. V was clipped by 1 base and J by 4 bases; unmatched bases: 6. This CDR3 region has 15 residues. Germline V gene sequence: CDR1 LGHNA, CDR2 YSLEER. The CDR3 DNA reads as TGCGCCAGCAGCCAAGGCGGGACTAGTCGTTACGAGCAGTACTTC. Translation: CASSQGGTSRYEQYF.

This sequence joins TRBV7-2 and TRBJ2-2; the D is unclear. Germline CDR1 and CDR2: SGHTA and FQGNSA. V lost 5 bases to trimming and J lost 6 bases, with 13 bases between them. The CDR3 covers 14 residues. In DNA form, the CDR3 reads TGTGCCAGCAGCCCCCAGTCGTTCGCCGGGGAGCTGTTTTTT. Protein product: CASSPQSFAGELFF. The full variable domain, rest sourced from reference TRBV7-2 and TRBJ2-2, is GAGVSQSPSNKVTEKGKDVELRCDPISGHTALYWYRQSLGQGLEFLIYFQGNSAPDKSGLPSDRFSAERTGGSVSTLTIQRTQQEDSAVYLCASSPQSFAGELFFGEGSRLTVL.

The V gene is TRBV25-1, the J gene TRBJ2-1; possibly TRBD1 or TRBD2 for D (5 bases each). The CDR3 runs 14 residues. Germline lookup yields CDR1 MGHDK and CDR2 SYGVNS. Trimming stripped 7 bases from V and 7 bases from J, with 17 bases between. The CDR3: CASMLGESENEQFF. The CDR3 DNA reads as TGTGCCAGCATGTTAGGGGAGTCGGAGAATGAGCAGTTCTTC.

This clone was detected ten times or more. V gene TRBV2 combines with J gene TRBJ2-7; possibly TRBD1 for D (6 bases). The length of the CDR3 is 13 residues. Trimming removed 7 bases at V and 6 bases at J, with 16 bases between. Germline V gene lookup returns CDR1 SNHLY and CDR2 FYNNEI. This CDR3 is CASNGQSGGEQYF. CDR3 sequence (DNA): TGTGCCAGCAATGGACAGTCTGGGGGCGAGCAGTACTTC. Combining the CDR3 with reference TRBV2 and TRBJ2-7 gives the whole variable domain EPEVTQTPSHQVTQMGQEVILRCVPISNHLYFYWYRQILGQKVEFLVSFYNNEISEKSEIFDDQFSVERPDGSNFTLKIRSTKLEDSAMYFCASNGQSGGEQYFGPGTRLTVT.

This rearrangement joins TRBV5-6 to TRBJ2-7, with 7 bases matching TRBD1. The CDR3 is made up of 16 amino acids. V shed 3 bases and J 0 bases; nucleotides not matched to a gene: 9. Germline V lookup: CDR1 SGHDT, CDR2 YYEEEE. CDR3 in amino acids: CASSYRDRTVSYEQYF. The DNA of the CDR3 is TGTGCCAGCAGCTACAGGGACAGAACAGTCTCCTACGAGCAGTACTTC.

The chain recombines TRBV4-1 with TRBJ1-2, with 11 bases lining up with TRBD1. This CDR3 comprises 16 residues. V shed 1 base, J shed 1 base, and the junction held 2 bases outside the gene matches. Germline lookup yields CDR1 MGHRA and CDR2 YSYEKL. CDR3 in DNA: TGCGCCAGCAGCCAAGTAGGGACAGGGGGTAACTATGGCTACACCTTC. It is translated as CASSQVGTGGNYGYTF.

V and J are TRBV6-1 and TRBJ2-3; 13 nucleotides match TRBD2. After removal of 6 bases from V and 8 bases from J, the junction contained 8 bases not matched to a gene. CDR3 size: 15 residues. CDR1 and CDR2 from the germline V gene are MNHNS and SASEGT. The CDR3 region is CASSARTSGSPTQYF. CDR3 DNA: TGTGCCAGCAGCGCTCGGACTAGCGGGAGTCCTACGCAGTATTTT.

The genes are TRBV4-3 and TRBJ2-7, with 9 bases fitting TRBD2. The CDR3 is 16 amino acids. The V and J ends lost 2 bases and 1 base, in that order; junction bases with no gene match: 6. CDR1 and CDR2 (germline): LGHNA, YSLEER. The CDR3 here is CASSQLSGSGSYEQYF. In DNA, the CDR3 is TGCGCCAGCAGCCAACTTAGCGGGAGTGGTTCCTACGAGCAGTACTTC.

The chain couples TRBV2 to TRBJ2-7, with a weak D call TRBD2 (6 bases). Per germline, CDR1 SNHLY and CDR2 FYNNEI. The CDR3 totals 12 residues. Trimming shortened V by 7 bases and J by 2 bases, and 9 bases separated the two germline ends. The CDR3 loop reads CASKAGTYEQYF. CDR3 in DNA: TGTGCCAGCAAGGCGGGAACCTACGAGCAGTACTTC.

This clone was found once. This chain joins TRBV6-4 and TRBJ2-1; no firm D call. The CDR3 consists of 14 residues. Germline CDR1 and CDR2: MRHNA and SNTAGT. V lost 6 bases to trimming and J lost 7 bases, with 16 bases between them. The CDR3 region has the DNA TGTGCCAGCAGATTGACCCCTGGAAGGAATGAGCAGTTCTTC. The encoded protein is CASRLTPGRNEQFF.

In the case of this clone: Other DNA sequences in the sample encode the same CDR3. This sequence joins TRBV5-4 and TRBJ1-1; TRBD1 is a possible D gene (5 bases). This CDR3 spans 14 amino acids. The V gene's germline CDR1 is SGHNT and CDR2 YYREEE (reference sequence). V lost 0 bases and J 1 base, leaving 7 bases between the germline ends. CDR3 coding DNA: TGTGCCAGCAGCTTGGGGGGGAGGAACACTGAAGCTTTCTTT. This encodes CASSLGGRNTEAFF.

This chain links TRBV7-9 with TRBJ1-1; unclear D gene. CDR1 and CDR2 (germline): SEHNR, FQNEAQ (reference sequence). This CDR3 has 15 amino acids. Trimming shortened V by 1 base and J by 1 base, and 10 bases separated the two germline ends. Written as DNA, the CDR3 is TGTGCCAGCAGCTTAGGGCAGTTCCAGAACACTGAAGCTTTCTTT. This encodes CASSLGQFQNTEAFF.

As concerns this clone: The sample contains more than one DNA sequence encoding this CDR3. V usage is TRBV7-9 and J usage is TRBJ2-1; possibly TRBD2 for D (6 bases). In germline, CDR1 is SEHNR, CDR2 FQNEAQ (reference sequence). Trimming took 3 bases from V and 0 from J, leaving 9 bases between them. The CDR3 is 15 residues long. CDR3 protein: CASSFSGSSYNEQFF. The CDR3 DNA follows: TGTGCCAGCAGCTTTAGCGGAAGCTCCTACAATGAGCAGTTCTTC.

This clone was seen only a few times. The chain has TRBV19 and TRBJ1-1, with unresolved D. Germline lookup yields CDR1 LNHDA and CDR2 SQIVND (reference sequence). V was pared by 9 bases and J by 1 base, with 12 bases between. The CDR3 runs to 13 residues. The DNA for the CDR3 is TGTGCCAGCAGAACCACGGGGAACACTGAAGCTTTCTTT. As protein: CASRTTGNTEAFF.

The chain links TRBV9 to TRBJ1-2; D gene ambiguous. V was shortened by 4 bases and J by 10 bases, with 20 bases between the two germline ends. This CDR3 has 14 amino acids. Germline V gene data show CDR1 as SGDLS and CDR2 as YYNGEE. The CDR3 DNA reads TGTGCCAGCAGCTCCGGTGACACCCGGATGACCTACACCTTC. It encodes CASSSGDTRMTYTF.

This chain uses TRBV28 with TRBJ1-2; 10 bases agree with TRBD1. The CDR3 contains 14 residues. Germline trimming cut 6 bases from V and 5 bases from J; bases unmatched to any gene: 6. Germline V gene lookup returns CDR1 MDHEN and CDR2 SYDVKM. CDR3 protein: CASRGGQGGYGYTF. As DNA, the CDR3 is TGTGCCAGCAGGGGCGGACAGGGGGGGTATGGCTACACCTTC.

V usage is TRBV7-9 and J usage is TRBJ2-7; TRBD1 matches 9 bases. V lost 5 bases to trimming and J lost 4 bases; unmatched junction nucleotides: 9. Germline CDR1 and CDR2: SEHNR and FQNEAQ (reference sequence). This CDR3 has 15 amino acids. As DNA, the CDR3 is TGTGCCAGCAGCCGGGCCGGGACAGGGTCTTACGAGCAGTACTTC. As protein: CASSRAGTGSYEQYF. Supplemented by reference TRBV7-9 and TRBJ2-7, the full variable domain reads DTGVSQNPRHKITKRGQNVTFRCDPISEHNRLYWYRQTLGQGPEFLTYFQNEAQLEKSRLLSDRFSAERPKGSFSTLEIQRTEQGDSAMYLCASSRAGTGSYEQYFGPGTRLTVT.